This T cell receptor (beta chain) stems from a study of patients and donors after allogeneic stem cell transplantation (TCRdb year 2020). V is trimmed back by 4 bases and J by 7 bases, and the junction contains 8 bases that no gene match accounts for. From cysteine to phenylalanine, the CDR3 is 14 amino acids long. Only the CDR3 DNA stays, 42 bases, in frame from base 1. CDR1 and CDR2, per the germline V gene, are SGHRS and YFSETQ. This clonotype has ten or more counts. The antigen this receptor binds is unknown. Per-base quality was not reported, and no clone a single base away is much larger than it. The receptor library was made with RT-PCR. The reads were generated on a NextSeq 550. TCRdb ran its own pipeline on the public reads, namely fastp trimming at Q25 and MiXCR clone calling, and kept in-frame beta chains. Entries that share a CDR3 protein sequence are merged under the most common genes and DNA. Across this sample there are 65,000 to 80,000 distinct CDR3 sequences, with about a quarter seen only once. In total, the top ten clones hold about 25% of the sample.

This receptor chain uses TRBV5-1 and TRBJ2-1; TRBD1 lines up with 7 middle nucleotides. Sequencing used blood, either unsorted or a sorted T cell fraction (not recorded which). The sequence derives from a human donor who was either an allogeneic HSCT recipient or a stem cell or donor lymphocyte infusion donor (not recorded which). It is not recorded whose cells these are; they may come from a transplant donor. The CDR3 sequence is CASSPPGRGNEQFF. In nucleotides, the sequence is TGCGCCAGCAGCCCCCCCGGCAGGGGGAATGAGCAGTTCTTC.